These T cell receptor beta chains were read from a single sample in a study of cytomegalovirus exposure and HLA in healthy donors. Produced via immunoSEQ multiplex PCR; TCRdb's table is partial and in-frame only. The data hold about 110,000 clones, with about three quarters observed a single time. Sequencing input: PBMCs. The receptors shown here come from a boy aged 5-17 years in good health and CMV-seronegative. The CDR3 runs from the conserved cysteine through the conserved F or W. D genes are given only for firm matches. Not every row has a clone size; where given, it reads once, few, many or a size class.

d_call j_call v_call clone_size cdr3_nt cdr3_aa
- TRBJ1-4 TRBV5-4 - TGTGCCAGCAGCCTGCATCTTCCAGGGACAACTAATGAAAAACTGTTTTTT CASSLHLPGTTNEKLFF
TRBD2 TRBJ2-3 TRBV2 - TGTGCCAGCAGTGGGGAGGGGACTAGCGGGTACCCTAGCACAGATACGCAGTATTTT CASSGEGTSGYPSTDTQYF
- TRBJ2-3 TRBV15 few TGTGCCACCAGCAGAGTGCGCGATACGCAGTATTTT CATSRVRDTQYF
- TRBJ2-2 TRBV6-6 medium-sized TGTGCCAGCATTTCCGGCCAGGGACATACCGGGGAGCTGTTTTTT CASISGQGHTGELFF
- TRBJ2-6 TRBV7-9 - TGTGCCAGCAGCTTAGGTGGGACAATTGGCAGTGGGGCCAACGTCCTGACTTTC CASSLGGTIGSGANVLTF
- TRBJ2-5 TRBV5-1 once TGCGCCAGCAGCTTGGCAGGGTTTGAGACCCAGTACTTC CASSLAGFETQYF
TRBD2 TRBJ2-5 TRBV6-1 - TGTGCCAGCAGTGAAAGGGAGGGGACTACCTCAAAGACCCAGTACTTC CASSEREGTTSKTQYF
- TRBJ1-6 TRBV6-1 - TGTGCCAGCAGTGACGACAGCTCCTATAATTCACCCCTCCACTTT CASSDDSSYNSPLHF
- TRBJ2-7 TRBV2 once TGTGCCAGCAGTGAAAGTGACAGGCCATTCTTC CASSESDRPFF
- TRBJ2-5 TRBV27 - TGTGCCAGCACCTCACTTAAAGCCGGGTCCGGGGAGACCCAGTACTTC CASTSLKAGSGETQYF
- TRBJ1-5 TRBV2 - TGTGCCAGCAGTGAGGAGATCGATCGGCCCCAGCATTTT CASSEEIDRPQHF
- TRBJ1-5 TRBV7-6 - TGTGCCAGCAGTCCCGGTCAACAGGTCAATCAGCCCCAGCATTTT CASSPGQQVNQPQHF
TRBD1 TRBJ1-2 TRBV18 - TGTGCCAGCTCACCACCGTCGACAGGGGTCTATGGCTACACCTTC CASSPPSTGVYGYTF
TRBD1 TRBJ2-5 TRBV7-9 - TGTGCCAGCAGCTCTGACAGGGCCCAGTACTTC CASSSDRAQYF
- TRBJ2-7 TRBV7-6 - TGTGCCAGCAGCACCCTAGCGTTCTACGAGCAGTACTTC CASSTLAFYEQYF
TRBD1 TRBJ2-1 TRBV12-5 - TGTGCTAGTGGTTTGGTAATAAAGGGGGCTCTGACCTACAATGAGCAGTTCTTC CASGLVIKGALTYNEQFF
TRBD2 TRBJ2-5 TRBV28 - TGTGCCAGCAGTTTTCGTCGCCTAGCGGGGGAAGAGACCCAGTACTTC CASSFRRLAGEETQYF
TRBD2 TRBJ2-1 TRBV30 - TGTGCCTGGAGTCGGAGCGGGATGAGGTCCGATGAGCAGTTCTTC CAWSRSGMRSDEQFF
TRBD1 TRBJ1-2 TRBV9 - TGTGCCAGCAGCCTCAGTACGACAGGGGCCGAGGGCTACACCTTC CASSLSTTGAEGYTF
TRBD2 TRBJ2-1 TRBV5-1 - TGCGCCAGCACCGGGGGGGCTAGCGGGAACGTTTCCTACAATGAGCAGTTCTTC CASTGGASGNVSYNEQFF
- TRBJ1-2 TRBV5-6 - TGTGCCAGCAGCCGAACATCTAACTATGGCTACACCTTC CASSRTSNYGYTF
- TRBJ2-1 TRBV6-6 few TGTGCCAGCAGTTACCAGACTCCAACTTTCTCCAATGAGCAGTTCTTC CASSYQTPTFSNEQFF
- TRBJ1-1 TRBV28 few TGTGCCAGCACCTTGACAGTTTGGGGCGACACTGAAGCTTTCTTT CASTLTVWGDTEAFF
- TRBJ2-7 TRBV28 few TGTGCCACCACGCGGGGACAGTCATCCTACGAGCAGTACTTC CATTRGQSSYEQYF
TRBD1 TRBJ1-1 TRBV27 - TGTGCCAGCAGCCCAGGGGGAGGGAACACTGAAGCTTTCTTT CASSPGGGNTEAFF
- TRBJ2-7 TRBV5-1 - TGCGCCAGCAGCCCGGGGCAGGGGGGCGACGAGCAGTACTTC CASSPGQGGDEQYF
TRBD1 TRBJ1-1 TRBV7-2 - TGTGCCAGCAGCCACCGACAGGGATTCATGAACACTGAAGCTTTCTTT CASSHRQGFMNTEAFF
TRBD1 TRBJ1-2 TRBV29-1 - TGCAGCGTTGTCGGGGACAGGGGTCTCTATGGCTACACCTTC CSVVGDRGLYGYTF
- TRBJ1-1 TRBV27 once TGTGCCAGCAGTTTCTCCCAGATGAACACTGAAGCTTTCTTT CASSFSQMNTEAFF
TRBD1 TRBJ1-2 TRBV19 once TGTGCCAGTTTAAAGACAGGGTACGATGGCTACACCTTC CASLKTGYDGYTF
- TRBJ1-4 TRBV6-6 - TGTGCCAGCAGTCCGGCAGGCTATACCGGTAATGAAAAACTGTTTTTT CASSPAGYTGNEKLFF
- TRBJ1-1 TRBV9 - TGTGCCAGCAGCGAGGGGGGGGAGAACACTGAAGCTTTCTTT CASSEGGENTEAFF
- TRBJ1-3 TRBV30 - TGTGCCTGGAGTTTCTCCCAGGGAGGAAACACCATATATTTT CAWSFSQGGNTIYF
TRBD1 TRBJ1-1 TRBV7-3 - TGTGCCAGCAGCCCCCAGGGGGGGAACACTGAAGCTTTCTTT CASSPQGGNTEAFF
TRBD1 TRBJ1-5 TRBV6-1 - TGTGCCAGCAACGTCCTTCCAGGGGGCTCTCTGGCCCAGCATTTT CASNVLPGGSLAQHF
TRBD1 TRBJ2-2 TRBV10-3 once TGTGCCACCCGGACAGGGGGATCCTCAAGGACCGGGGAGCTGTTTTTT CATRTGGSSRTGELFF
- TRBJ2-3 TRBV6-6 - TGTGCCAGCGGTACAACCGCAGATACGCAGTATTTT CASGTTADTQYF
TRBD1 TRBJ2-7 TRBV7-7 - TGTGCCAGCAGCCAACAGGGGAAAGGCGACGAGCAGTACTTC CASSQQGKGDEQYF
TRBD2 TRBJ2-1 TRBV29-1 - TGCAGCGTTGACCCGACTAGCGGGGGGATGGTGATTGAGCAGTTCTTC CSVDPTSGGMVIEQFF
TRBD2 TRBJ2-5 TRBV5-1 - TGCGCCAGCAGCTTGGAAGGACTAGCGGTACAAGAGACCCAGTACTTC CASSLEGLAVQETQYF
- TRBJ1-4 TRBV7-8 - TGTGCCAGCAGCCCCCGGGAGCCGGGAGGAAAACTGTTTTTT CASSPREPGGKLFF
- TRBJ2-1 TRBV19 - TGTGCCAGTAGTATCACAGAGTACAATGAGCAGTTCTTC CASSITEYNEQFF
- TRBJ2-5 TRBV19 - TGTGCCAGTAGGGGGGGAAACAAGGGTCAAGAGACCCAGTACTTC CASRGGNKGQETQYF
- TRBJ1-2 TRBV5-6 few TGTGCCAGCAGCTTGGAATCCGGGTATGGCTACACCTTC CASSLESGYGYTF
TRBD1 TRBJ2-3 TRBV15 - TGTGCCACCAGCAGAGATCCCGGGACAGGTTCAGATACGCAGTATTTT CATSRDPGTGSDTQYF
- TRBJ1-6 TRBV6-4 - TGTGCCAGCAGTCAGACCGCAGGGAAGGGCTCACCCCTCCACTTT CASSQTAGKGSPLHF
TRBD1 TRBJ2-5 TRBV6-5 few TGTGCCAGCAGTCAAGACAGGGGGCGGGTAGAGACCCAGTACTTC CASSQDRGRVETQYF
- TRBJ1-1 TRBV5-1 - TGCGCCAGCAGCCCTAACTGGACTCCACAGGGCACTGAAGCTTTCTTT CASSPNWTPQGTEAFF
TRBD1 TRBJ2-2 TRBV19 - TGTGCCAGTAGTATAAGGACAGGGACCGGGGAGCTGTTTTTT CASSIRTGTGELFF